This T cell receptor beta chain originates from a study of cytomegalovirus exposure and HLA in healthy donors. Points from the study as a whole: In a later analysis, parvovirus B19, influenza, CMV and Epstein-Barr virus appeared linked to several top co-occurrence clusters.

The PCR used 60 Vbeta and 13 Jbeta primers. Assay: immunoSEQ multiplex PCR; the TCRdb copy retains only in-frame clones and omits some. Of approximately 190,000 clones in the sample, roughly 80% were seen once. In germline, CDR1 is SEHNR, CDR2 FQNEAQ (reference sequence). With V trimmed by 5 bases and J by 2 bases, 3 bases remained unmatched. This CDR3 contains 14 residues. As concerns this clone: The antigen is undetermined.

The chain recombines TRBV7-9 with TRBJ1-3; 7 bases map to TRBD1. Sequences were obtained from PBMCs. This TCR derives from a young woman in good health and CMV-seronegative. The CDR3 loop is CASSTDRAGNTIYF. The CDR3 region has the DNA TGTGCCAGCAGCACTGACAGGGCTGGAAACACCATATATTTT.